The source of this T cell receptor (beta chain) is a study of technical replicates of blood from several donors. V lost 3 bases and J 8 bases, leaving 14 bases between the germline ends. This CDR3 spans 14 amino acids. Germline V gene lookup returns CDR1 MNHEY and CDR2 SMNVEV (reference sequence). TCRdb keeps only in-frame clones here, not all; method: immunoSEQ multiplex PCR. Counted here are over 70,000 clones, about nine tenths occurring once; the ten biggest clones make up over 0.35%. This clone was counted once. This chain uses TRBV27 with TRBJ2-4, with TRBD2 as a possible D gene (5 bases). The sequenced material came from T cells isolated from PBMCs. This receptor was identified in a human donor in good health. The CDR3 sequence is CASSLAATGDIQYF. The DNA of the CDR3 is TGTGCCAGCAGTTTGGCGGCTACCGGGGACATTCAGTACTTC.